The 14 T cell receptor beta chains presented below share a single source sample, sequenced in a study of regulatory T cells in long-lasting Graves disease. Sequencing libraries for TCR beta were prepared with iRepertoire HTBI primers and Arm-PCR of CDR3 regions. In TCRdb, the multiplex PCR reads were re-called with MiXCR into one record per CDR3 protein. The sample includes hundreds of thousands of distinct CDR3 sequences, approximately 23% of them seen just once. Regarding time point: persistent/refractory GD, antithyroid drugs over 5 years with positive TRAb. PBMC RNA was the source of the TCR library. The sequenced sample was peripheral blood mononuclear cells (PBMCs), obtained when the disease was refractory, from a patient treated with antithyroid drugs. These receptors came from a female donor with Graves disease.

The count of this clonotype is one. The rearrangement links TRBV6-1 to TRBJ1-1, with a weak D call TRBD1 (5 bases). CDR3 length: 13 residues. Germline V gene sequence: CDR1 MNHNS, CDR2 SASEGT. Trimming took off 10 bases at V and 3 bases at J, with 15 bases between the two ends. As DNA, the CDR3 is TGTGCCACCCGCCTGGAGGGGCACACTGAAGCTTTCTTT. Translating it yields CATRLEGHTEAFF.

The V and J genes are TRBV24-1 and TRBJ2-2; D is ambiguous. Germline V gene sequence: CDR1 KGHDR, CDR2 SFDVKD. Trimming stripped 5 bases from V and 4 bases from J, with 13 bases between. The CDR3 totals 15 residues. CDR3 nucleotide sequence: TGTGCCACCAGTGCCCTAGGACCCGTCACCGGGGAGCTGTTTTTT. Amino acids: CATSALGPVTGELFF.

This clonotype was seen ten or more times. The chain carries TRBV12-3 or TRBV12-4 and TRBJ1-6; 9 bases fit TRBD1. V was clipped by 6 bases and J by 8 bases; unmatched bases: 8. This CDR3 spans 15 amino acids. CDR3 sequence reads: CASSKRDRGDSPLHF. The DNA for the CDR3 is TGTGCCAGCAGCAAACGCGACAGGGGGGATTCACCCCTCCACTTT.

This clonotype was observed a few times. This chain uses TRBV7-2 with TRBJ1-2; 11 bases map to TRBD1. Germline V lookup: CDR1 SGHTA, CDR2 FQGNSA. The CDR3 loop spans 16 amino acids. With 5 bases clipped from V and 6 bases from J, the junction kept 11 bases outside the gene matches. The CDR3 nucleotides read TGTGCCAGCAGCAAGAGCTTCCGGGACAGGGGGGATGGCTACACCTTC. It translates to CASSKSFRDRGDGYTF.

In this sample, this clonotype turned up many times. The chain carries TRBV2 and TRBJ2-1; no clear D gene. This CDR3 spans 12 amino acids. V shed 6 bases and J shed 5 bases, with 8 bases lying between them. CDR1 is SNHLY, CDR2 FYNNEI, per germline. CDR3 DNA sequence: TGTGCCAGCAGCATCCTTAACAATGAGCAGTTCTTC. This codes for CASSILNNEQFF.

The rearrangement joins TRBV7-3 to TRBJ1-1; D gene unclear. The CDR3 has 13 amino acids. Deletions cut 3 bases from V and 0 bases from J, with 5 bases between. Germline V gene data show CDR1 as SGHTA and CDR2 as FQGTGA. For the CDR3, the DNA is TGTGCCAGCAGCTTCCAGGTGAACACTGAAGCTTTCTTT. As protein: CASSFQVNTEAFF. Complete variable domain (other parts from reference TRBV7-3 and TRBJ1-1): GAGVSQTPSNKVTEKGKYVELRCDPISGHTALYWYRQSLGQGPEFLIYFQGTGAADDSGLPNDRFFAVRPEGSVSTLKIQRTERGDSAVYLCASSFQVNTEAFFGQGTRLTVV.

The chain combines TRBV11-1 with TRBJ2-3; no clear D. This CDR3 has 14 residues. Germline CDR1 and CDR2: SGHAT and FQDESV (reference sequence). V lost 3 bases, J lost 2 bases, and 9 bases lay in between. The chain's CDR3 is CASSFNPFTDTQYF. In DNA, the CDR3 is TGTGCCAGCAGCTTCAACCCGTTCACAGATACGCAGTATTTT. Variable domain in full (rest from reference TRBV11-1 and TRBJ2-3): EAEVAQSPRYKITEKSQAVAFWCDPISGHATLYWYRQILGQGPELLVQFQDESVVDDSQLPKDRFSAERLKGVDSTLKIQPAELGDSAMYLCASSFNPFTDTQYFGPGTRLTVL.

The chain has TRBV3-1 and TRBJ2-2; D is unclear. This CDR3 has 11 residues. Looked up from germline, CDR1 is LGHDT and CDR2 is YNNKEL (reference sequence). Trimming pared 7 bases from V and 7 bases from J, leaving 7 bases between. The CDR3 region is CASNKGGELFF. Written as DNA, the CDR3 is TGTGCCAGCAATAAGGGCGGGGAGCTGTTTTTT.

V usage is TRBV12-3 or TRBV12-4 and J usage is TRBJ2-7, with TRBD1 matching 9 bases. Losses at the gene ends were 2 bases for V and 5 bases for J; bases not matched to a gene: 4. This CDR3 contains 14 residues. CDR3 nucleotide sequence: TGTGCCAGCAGTTTAAACAGGGGGCATCACGAGCAGTACTTC. Translation gives CASSLNRGHHEQYF.

The chain joins TRBV11-3 to TRBJ2-2; TRBD1 matches 7 bases. This CDR3 is 15 amino acids long. Germline assignment: CDR1 SGHNT and CDR2 YENEEA. J was trimmed by 5 bases and V by 5 bases; bases with no gene match: 8. The CDR3 DNA sequence: TGTGCCAGCAGCCCTGGAAGGGGGCAAACCGGGGAGCTGTTTTTT. It is translated as CASSPGRGQTGELFF. The variable domain in full, completed from reference TRBV11-3 and TRBJ2-2, reads EAGVVQSPRYKIIEKKQPVAFWCNPISGHNTLYWYLQNLGQGPELLIRYENEEAVDDSQLPKDRFSAERLKGVDSTLKIQPAELGDSAVYLCASSPGRGQTGELFFGEGSRLTVL.

V and J are TRBV6-1 and TRBJ1-2; perhaps TRBD1 as D (5 bases). The CDR3 sequence is 13 residues long. CDR1 is MNHNS, CDR2 SASEGT, per germline. V lost 9 bases, J lost 3 bases, and 14 bases lay in between. CDR3 residues: CASKQVQDYGYTF. In DNA form, the CDR3 reads TGTGCCAGTAAACAGGTTCAGGACTATGGCTACACCTTC.

V and J are TRBV30 and TRBJ1-2; 7 positions match TRBD1. Losses at the gene ends were 0 bases for V and 6 bases for J; bases not matched to a gene: 7. This CDR3 spans 14 amino acids. CDR1 and CDR2 from the germline V gene are GTSNPN and SVGIG (reference sequence). The CDR3 DNA sequence: TGTGCCTGGAGTGTACGACAGGGTCGGGATGGCTACACCTTC. Translation: CAWSVRQGRDGYTF. Drawing the rest from reference TRBV30 and TRBJ1-2, the complete variable domain is SQTIHQWPATLVQPVGSPLSLECTVEGTSNPNLYWYRQAAGRGLQLLFYSVGIGQISSEVPQNLSASRPQDRQFILSSKKLLLSDSGFYLCAWSVRQGRDGYTFGSGTRLTVV.

The rearrangement links TRBV5-1 to TRBJ1-6; D perhaps matches TRBD1 (6 bases). Trimming took 0 bases from V and 10 from J, leaving 11 bases between them. The CDR3 is 14 residues long. The germline CDR1 and CDR2 sequences are SGHRS and YFSETQ. CDR3 protein: CASSLAGERSPLHF. CDR3 DNA: TGCGCCAGCAGCTTGGCAGGGGAGAGATCACCCCTCCACTTT.

This clonotype occurred many times. This chain links TRBV6-1 with TRBJ2-7; 7 bases map to TRBD2. V lost 11 bases to trimming and J lost 4 bases; unmatched junction nucleotides: 11. This CDR3 contains 13 residues. Germline V gene sequence: CDR1 MNHNS, CDR2 SASEGT. The CDR3 DNA is TGTGCCGGGGGGGGACCGACAAGGTACGAGCAGTACTTC. It codes for CAGGGPTRYEQYF.